The 2 T cell receptor beta chains listed next were all sequenced from one sample in a study of blood T cell repertoires in COVID-19. Clones were sequenced by immunoSEQ multiplex PCR, and TCRdb holds only the in-frame ones, with some missing. The table lists under 300,000 clones, about 82% of them singletons. The sequenced material came from peripheral blood. The receptors derive from an elderly man with acute or convalescent COVID-19.

V usage is TRBV11-2 and J usage is TRBJ2-7; maybe TRBD1 (5 bases). From germline, CDR1 is SGHAT and CDR2 FQNNGV. The CDR3 covers 12 residues. V shed 4 bases and J shed 6 bases, with 10 bases lying between them. In DNA, the CDR3 is TGTGCCAGCAGCTCATCAGGGATCGAGCAGTACTTC. This encodes CASSSSGIEQYF.

The genes are TRBV2 and TRBJ2-1, with 10 positions matching TRBD1. V dropped 6 bases and J dropped 12; count of bases not matched to a gene: 17. CDR1 and CDR2 from the germline V gene are SNHLY and FYNNEI. CDR3 length: 16 residues. Here the CDR3 reads CASRTTGTGDPRGQFF. DNA for the CDR3: TGTGCCAGCAGGACGACCGGGACAGGGGACCCCAGAGGGCAGTTCTTC.